This T cell receptor beta chain was profiled in a study of blood T cell repertoires in COVID-19. Study as a whole: Specimens from acute and convalescent COVID-19 originated in the United States, Italy and Spain. Sources were T cells, B-cell-depleted T cells, or PBMCs; the material itself was cDNA or gDNA.

CDR3 length: 14 amino acids. V was clipped by 4 bases and J by 5 bases, with 12 bases between them. Germline lookup yields CDR1 SGHDN and CDR2 FVKESK. TCRdb's table, derived via immunoSEQ multiplex PCR, lists solely in-frame clones and lacks some. This table holds just over 85,000 clones, 89% found once. The chain joins TRBV14 to TRBJ2-1, with no clear D. Sample: peripheral blood. The receptor's source is a man in his fifties or sixties with acute or convalescent COVID-19. CDR3 residues: CASSLVRPDNEQFF. DNA for the CDR3: TGTGCCAGCAGCCTCGTGCGGCCGGACAATGAGCAGTTCTTC.